This TCR beta chain was sequenced for a study of T cells in localized non-small cell lung cancer. Study-wide points: An association was observed between higher blood T cell density and longer overall survival.

The repertoire was sequenced with immunoSEQ multiplex PCR; TCRdb's copy has only in-frame clones and lacks some. The data contain some 20,000 clones, 90% of them singletons. This clone occurred once. Its antigen is currently unknown. The V end lost 3 bases, the J end lost 0 bases, and 9 bases lay between the germline ends. CDR1 and CDR2 from the germline V gene are KGHSH and LQKENI. The CDR3 runs to 15 residues. The chain is built from TRBV18 and TRBJ1-5; a possible D gene is TRBD1 (5 bases). The material sequenced was peripheral blood, taken before any cancer treatment. The receptor was derived from a woman between 35 and 70 years old with stage I lung adenocarcinoma. CDR3 in DNA: TGTGCCAGCTCACCGGGACCCCCTAGCAATCAGCCCCAGCATTTT. Residues: CASSPGPPSNQPQHF.